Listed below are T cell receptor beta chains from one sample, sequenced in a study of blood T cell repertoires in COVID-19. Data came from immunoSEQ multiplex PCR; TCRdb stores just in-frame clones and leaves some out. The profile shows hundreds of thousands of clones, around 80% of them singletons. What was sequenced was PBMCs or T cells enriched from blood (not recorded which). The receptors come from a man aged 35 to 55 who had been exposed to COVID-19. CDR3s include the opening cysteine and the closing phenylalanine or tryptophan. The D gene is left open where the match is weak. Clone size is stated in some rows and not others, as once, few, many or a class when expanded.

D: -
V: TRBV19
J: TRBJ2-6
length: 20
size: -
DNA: TGTGCCAGTAGTATAGGAGGGCCAGGGGCCCTAAGCTCTGGGGCCAACGTCCTGACTTTC
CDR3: CASSIGGPGALSSGANVLTF

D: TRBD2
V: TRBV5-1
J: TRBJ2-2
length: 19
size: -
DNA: TGCGCCAGCAGAATTGGACTAGCGGGAGGGCCTGGGAACACCGGGGAGCTGTTTTTT
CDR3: CASRIGLAGGPGNTGELFF

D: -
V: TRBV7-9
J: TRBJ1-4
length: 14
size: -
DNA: TGTGCCAGCAGCCCTACCTCGGGGATGGGAAAACTGTTTTTT
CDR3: CASSPTSGMGKLFF

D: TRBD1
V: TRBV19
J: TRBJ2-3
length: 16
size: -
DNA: TGTGCCAGTAGTAAGGGGACAGAAACTATCACAGATACGCAGTATTTT
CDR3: CASSKGTETITDTQYF

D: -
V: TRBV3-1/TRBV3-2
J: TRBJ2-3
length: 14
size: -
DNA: TGTGCCAGCAGCCAAGGACAGGGCACAGATACGCAGTATTTT
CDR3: CASSQGQGTDTQYF

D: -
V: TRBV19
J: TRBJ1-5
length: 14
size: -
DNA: TGTGCCAGTAGTATCGGGGGGGTTAATCAGCCCCAGCATTTT
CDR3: CASSIGGVNQPQHF

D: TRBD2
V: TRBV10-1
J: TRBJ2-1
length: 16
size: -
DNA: TGCGCCAGCAGTGAGGTGGCTAGCGGGAGGGACAATGAGCAGTTCTTC
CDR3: CASSEVASGRDNEQFF

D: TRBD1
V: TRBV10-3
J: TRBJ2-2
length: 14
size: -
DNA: TGTGCCATCCGGGACAGGGGGGACACCGGGGAGCTGTTTTTT
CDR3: CAIRDRGDTGELFF

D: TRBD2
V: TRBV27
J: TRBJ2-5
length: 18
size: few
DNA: TGTGCCAGCAGTCCACAGGCCCCCTTTAGCGGGATGGGTGAGACCCAGTACTTC
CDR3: CASSPQAPFSGMGETQYF

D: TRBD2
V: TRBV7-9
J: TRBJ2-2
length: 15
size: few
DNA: TGTGCCAGCAGCCGGGGGGAGGTTCGGACCGGGGAGCTGTTTTTT
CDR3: CASSRGEVRTGELFF

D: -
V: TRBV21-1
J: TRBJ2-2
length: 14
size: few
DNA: TGTGCCAGCAGCATAGACAGGGAGGCCGGGGAGCTGTTTTTT
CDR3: CASSIDREAGELFF

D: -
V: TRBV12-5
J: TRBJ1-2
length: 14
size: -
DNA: TGTGCTAGTGGTTTGGGGGCTCAAATCTATGGCTACACCTTC
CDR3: CASGLGAQIYGYTF

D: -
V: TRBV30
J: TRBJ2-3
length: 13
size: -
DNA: TGTGCCTGGGGACGGACAGAGCCAGATACGCAGTATTTT
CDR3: CAWGRTEPDTQYF

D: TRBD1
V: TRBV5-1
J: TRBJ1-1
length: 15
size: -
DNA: TGCGCCAGCACTCAGGGGGCCAATATGAACACTGAAGCTTTCTTT
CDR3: CASTQGANMNTEAFF

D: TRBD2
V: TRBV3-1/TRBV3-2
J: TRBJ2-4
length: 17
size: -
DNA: TGTGCCAGCAGCCAATCAGAGGGAGGGATAGCCAAAAACATTCAGTACTTC
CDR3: CASSQSEGGIAKNIQYF

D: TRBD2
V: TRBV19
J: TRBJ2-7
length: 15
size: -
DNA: TGTGCCAGTAGTATCCTAGCGGACGCCTCCTACGAGCAGTACTTC
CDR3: CASSILADASYEQYF

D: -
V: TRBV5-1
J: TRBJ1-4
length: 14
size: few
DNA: TGCGCCAGCAGCCGGACGGACTATAATGAAAAACTGTTTTTT
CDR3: CASSRTDYNEKLFF

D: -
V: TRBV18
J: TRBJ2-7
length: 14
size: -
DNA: TGTGCCAGCTCACCAGGAGGTACTCCCAACGAGCAGTACTTC
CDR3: CASSPGGTPNEQYF

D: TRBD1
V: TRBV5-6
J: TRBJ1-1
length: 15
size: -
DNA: TGTGCCAGCAGCATGACAGGGGGGATGAACACTGAAGCTTTCTTT
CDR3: CASSMTGGMNTEAFF

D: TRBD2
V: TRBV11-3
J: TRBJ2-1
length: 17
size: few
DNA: TGTGCCAGCAGCTCACGCGGACTAGCGGGAGGGCCCAATGAGCAGTTCTTC
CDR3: CASSSRGLAGGPNEQFF

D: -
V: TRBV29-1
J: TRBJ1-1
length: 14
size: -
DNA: TGCAGCGTTGATAAGGGATATGGGGGGACTGAAGCTTTCTTT
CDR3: CSVDKGYGGTEAFF

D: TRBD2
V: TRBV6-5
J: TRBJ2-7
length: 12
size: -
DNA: TGTGCCAGCAGTTACATGGGGGGGGAGCAGTACTTC
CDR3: CASSYMGGEQYF

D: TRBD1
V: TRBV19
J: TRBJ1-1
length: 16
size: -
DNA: TGTGCCAGTAGGACAGGGGCCGTGTTCATGAACACTGAAGCTTTCTTT
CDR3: CASRTGAVFMNTEAFF

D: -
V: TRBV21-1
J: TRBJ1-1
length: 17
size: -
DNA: TGTGCCAGCAGCAAAGATGGAAACAGGGGCATGAACACTGAAGCTTTCTTT
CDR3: CASSKDGNRGMNTEAFF

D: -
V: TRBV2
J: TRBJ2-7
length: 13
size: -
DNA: TGTGCCAGCAGTGATTGGCAATCCTACGAGCAGTACTTC
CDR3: CASSDWQSYEQYF

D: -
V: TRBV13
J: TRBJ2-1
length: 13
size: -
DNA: TGTGCCAGCAGCTCCTCTATCTACAATGAGCAGTTCTTC
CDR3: CASSSSIYNEQFF

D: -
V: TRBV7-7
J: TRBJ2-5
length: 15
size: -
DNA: TGTGCTAGCAGCCGGGCGCAGGGGGGCCAAGAGACCCAGTACTTC
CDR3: CASSRAQGGQETQYF

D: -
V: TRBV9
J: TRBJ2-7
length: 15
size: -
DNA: TGTGCCAGCAGCGTAGCGGTTGGAGGGTCCTACGAGCAGTACTTC
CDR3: CASSVAVGGSYEQYF

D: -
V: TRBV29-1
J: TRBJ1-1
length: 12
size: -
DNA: TGCAGCGTTACACGGGGGAACACTGAAGCTTTCTTT
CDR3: CSVTRGNTEAFF

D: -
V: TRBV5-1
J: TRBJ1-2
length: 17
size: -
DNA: TGCGCCAGCAGCTTGGTAACAGGGCGGAATCTCTTCTATGGCTACACCTTC
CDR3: CASSLVTGRNLFYGYTF

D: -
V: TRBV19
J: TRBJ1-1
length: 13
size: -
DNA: TGTGCCAGTAGTCCGGGGGGTGGAACTGAAGCTTTCTTT
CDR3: CASSPGGGTEAFF

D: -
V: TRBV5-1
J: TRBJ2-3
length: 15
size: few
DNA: TGCGCCAGCAGCTCCGCGGGGATCGACACAGATACGCAGTATTTT
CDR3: CASSSAGIDTDTQYF

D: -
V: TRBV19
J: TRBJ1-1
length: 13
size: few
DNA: TGTGCCAGTAGTGGCGGGGGAAGATCTGAAGCTTTCTTT
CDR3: CASSGGGRSEAFF

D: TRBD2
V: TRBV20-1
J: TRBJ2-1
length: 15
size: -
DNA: TGCAGTGCCAGTGGGGCGGGAGTATCCTACAATGAGCAGTTCTTC
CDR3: CSASGAGVSYNEQFF

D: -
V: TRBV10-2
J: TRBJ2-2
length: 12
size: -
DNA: TGCGCCAGCACTTTGAACACCGGGGAGCTGTTTTTT
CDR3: CASTLNTGELFF

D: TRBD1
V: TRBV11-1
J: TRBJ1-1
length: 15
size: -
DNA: TGTGCCAGCAGGAGGCTAGGGACAGGGACCACTGAAGCTTTCTTT
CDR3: CASRRLGTGTTEAFF

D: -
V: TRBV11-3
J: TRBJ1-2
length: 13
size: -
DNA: TGTGCCAGCAGCTTAAGGGACACCGATGGCTACACCTTC
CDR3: CASSLRDTDGYTF

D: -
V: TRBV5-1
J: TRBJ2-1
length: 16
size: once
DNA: TGCGCCAGCAGCTTGGTTGGCAGGGGCTCCTACAATGAGCAGTTCTTC
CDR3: CASSLVGRGSYNEQFF

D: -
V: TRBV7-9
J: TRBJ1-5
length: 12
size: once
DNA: TGTGCCAGCAGCTTAGGTATGGCGCCCCAGCATTTT
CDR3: CASSLGMAPQHF

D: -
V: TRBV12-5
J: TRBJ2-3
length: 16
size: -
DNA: TGTGCTAGTGGACCCTCAACAGGGCAGACAGGTGTTACGCAGTATTTT
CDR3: CASGPSTGQTGVTQYF

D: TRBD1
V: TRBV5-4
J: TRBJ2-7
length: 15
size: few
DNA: TGTGCCAGCAGGAAGGGACAGGGAGTCCCCTACGAGCAGTACTTC
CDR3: CASRKGQGVPYEQYF

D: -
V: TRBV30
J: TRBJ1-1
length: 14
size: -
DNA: TGTGCCTGGAGTGCATCCAGGGTGAACACTGAAGCTTTCTTT
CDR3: CAWSASRVNTEAFF

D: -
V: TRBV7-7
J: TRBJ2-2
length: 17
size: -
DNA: TGTGCTAGCAGACCTACCACAGGGCAAGAAAACACCGGGGAGCTGTTTTTT
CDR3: CASRPTTGQENTGELFF

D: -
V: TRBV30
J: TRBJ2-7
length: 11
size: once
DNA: TGTGCCTGGAGTGTCATCGGTGAGCAGTACTTC
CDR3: CAWSVIGEQYF

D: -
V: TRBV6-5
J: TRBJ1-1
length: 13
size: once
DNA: TGTGCCAGCAGTTCAACAGGGTACACTGAAGCTTTCTTT
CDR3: CASSSTGYTEAFF

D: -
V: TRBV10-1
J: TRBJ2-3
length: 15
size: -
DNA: TGCGCCAGCAGTGATAACAGAGTCCCCACAGATACGCAGTATTTT
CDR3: CASSDNRVPTDTQYF

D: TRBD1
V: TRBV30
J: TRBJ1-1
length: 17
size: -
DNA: TGTGCCTGTGGGACCGGGACAGCCTCTTACATGAACACTGAAGCTTTCTTT
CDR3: CACGTGTASYMNTEAFF

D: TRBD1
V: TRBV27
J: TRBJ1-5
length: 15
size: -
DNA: TGTGCCAGCAGCCCGGACAGGGGACGTTCTCAGCCCCAGCATTTT
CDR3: CASSPDRGRSQPQHF

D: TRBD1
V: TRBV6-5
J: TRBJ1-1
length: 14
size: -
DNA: TGTGCCAGCAGTTACGGGACAGGGGGCACTGAAGCTTTCTTT
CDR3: CASSYGTGGTEAFF